Detailed here is one TCR beta chain. Its antigen is not known. This table comes from immunoSEQ multiplex PCR, and its TCRdb copy is limited to in-frame clones, with some not included. The table shows 130,000 to 150,000 clones, with roughly nine tenths occurring only once. This record belongs to a study of T cell responses to AZD1222 COVID-19 vaccine. Study at large: Doses given second, at about 4 or about 12 weeks, were pooled.

Overall study findings and caveats: As reported, nearly half of all spike-specific TCRs target variant regions that are unmutated. Spike-specific TCRs gained breadth and depth after people received two AZD1222 doses.

CDR1 and CDR2 from the germline V gene are MDHEN and SYDVKM. The CDR3 runs 12 residues. Trimming took 4 bases from V and 7 from J, leaving 8 bases between them. The sequence came from an adult in good health. This chain uses TRBV28 with TRBJ2-1; D not certain. The sequences come from peripheral blood, collected on day 0 of AZD1222 vaccination. The chain's CDR3 is CASSSYPNEQFF. Written as DNA, the CDR3 is TGTGCCAGCAGTTCCTACCCGAATGAGCAGTTCTTC.